Described below is a single T cell receptor (beta chain) sequence and its context. The data derive from a study of human T cells and chemical hapten exposure. CDR1 SNHLY and CDR2 FYNNEI come from the germline V gene. Trimming shortened V by 2 bases and J by 4 bases, and 14 bases separated the two germline ends. The CDR3 runs to 15 residues. The study extracted total RNA from unfractionated whole blood. Individual cDNA molecules (in the library) carried attached unique molecular identifiers. Study processing details: Counting gave a median of 95,638 TCRs per sample, with values ranging from about 23,224 to 700,000. TCRdb re-derived calls from the 5' RACE reads in MiXCR, one entry per CDR3 protein. These V and J calls rely on TCRdb rather than the paper's analysis. Altogether tens of thousands of distinct CDR3 sequences are present, approximately 15% being singletons, with the ten largest covering 6.5% to 7%.

The sequence derives from a female donor in good health. This rearrangement joins TRBV2 to TRBJ1-2; D is perhaps TRBD1 (6 bases). CDR3 residues: CASSETSRGGYGYTF. As DNA, the CDR3 is TGTGCCAGCAGTGAAACGTCACGAGGGGGCTATGGCTACACCTTC.